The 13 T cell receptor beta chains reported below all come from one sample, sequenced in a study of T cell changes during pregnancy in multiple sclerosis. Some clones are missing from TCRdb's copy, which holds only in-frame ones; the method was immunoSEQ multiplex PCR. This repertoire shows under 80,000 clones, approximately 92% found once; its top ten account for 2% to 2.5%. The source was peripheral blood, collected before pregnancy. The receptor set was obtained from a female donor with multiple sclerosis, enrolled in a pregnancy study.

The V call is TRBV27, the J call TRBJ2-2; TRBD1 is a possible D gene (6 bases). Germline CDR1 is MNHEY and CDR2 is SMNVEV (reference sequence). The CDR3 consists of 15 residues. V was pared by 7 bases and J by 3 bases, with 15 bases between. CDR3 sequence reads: CASTRMGADTGELFF. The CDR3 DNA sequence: TGTGCCAGCACCCGTATGGGGGCAGACACCGGGGAGCTGTTTTTT.

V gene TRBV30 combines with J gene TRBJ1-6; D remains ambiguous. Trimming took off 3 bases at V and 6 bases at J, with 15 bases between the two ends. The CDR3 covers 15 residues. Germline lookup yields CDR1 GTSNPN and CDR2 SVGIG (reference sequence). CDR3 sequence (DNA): TGTGCCTGGAGGGGCGCCGACGGATTTAATTCACCCCTCCACTTT. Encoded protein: CAWRGADGFNSPLHF. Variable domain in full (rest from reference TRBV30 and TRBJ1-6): SQTIHQWPATLVQPVGSPLSLECTVEGTSNPNLYWYRQAAGRGLQLLFYSVGIGQISSEVPQNLSASRPQDRQFILSSKKLLLSDSGFYLCAWRGADGFNSPLHFGNGTRLTVT.

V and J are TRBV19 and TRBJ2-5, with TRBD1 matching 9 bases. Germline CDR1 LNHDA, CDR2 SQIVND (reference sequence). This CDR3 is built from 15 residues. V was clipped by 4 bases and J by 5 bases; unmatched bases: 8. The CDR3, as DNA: TGTGCCAGTAGTAAGGGACAGGGCCTCTCTGAGACCCAGTACTTC. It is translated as CASSKGQGLSETQYF.

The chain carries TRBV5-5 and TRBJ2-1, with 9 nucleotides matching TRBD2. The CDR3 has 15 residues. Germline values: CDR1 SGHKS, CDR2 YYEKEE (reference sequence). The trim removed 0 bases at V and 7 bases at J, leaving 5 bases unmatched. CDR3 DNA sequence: TGTGCCAGCAGCTTGGTTGGGGCGGGAGGGAATGAGCAGTTCTTC. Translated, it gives CASSLVGAGGNEQFF.

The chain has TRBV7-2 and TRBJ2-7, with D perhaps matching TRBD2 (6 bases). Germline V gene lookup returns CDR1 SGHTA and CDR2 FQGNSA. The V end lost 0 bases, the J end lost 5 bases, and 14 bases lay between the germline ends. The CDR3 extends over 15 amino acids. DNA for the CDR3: TGTGCCAGCAGCTTAGCGCACGGGAGAGGGCACGAGCAGTACTTC. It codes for CASSLAHGRGHEQYF.

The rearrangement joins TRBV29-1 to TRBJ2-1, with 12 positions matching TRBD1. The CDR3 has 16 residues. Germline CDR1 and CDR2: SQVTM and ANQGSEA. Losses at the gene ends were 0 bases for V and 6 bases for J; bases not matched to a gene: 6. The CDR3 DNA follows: TGCAGCGTTGAAGAGAGGCCGGGACAGGGGGCCAATGAGCAGTTCTTC. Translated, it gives CSVEERPGQGANEQFF.

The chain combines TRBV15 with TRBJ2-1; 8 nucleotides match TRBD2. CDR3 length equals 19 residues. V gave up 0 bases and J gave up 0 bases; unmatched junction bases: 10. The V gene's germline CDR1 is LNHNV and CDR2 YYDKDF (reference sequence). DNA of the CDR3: TGTGCCACCAGCAGAGATTTCGGACTAGCACTCTCCTCCTACAATGAGCAGTTCTTC. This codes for CATSRDFGLALSSYNEQFF.

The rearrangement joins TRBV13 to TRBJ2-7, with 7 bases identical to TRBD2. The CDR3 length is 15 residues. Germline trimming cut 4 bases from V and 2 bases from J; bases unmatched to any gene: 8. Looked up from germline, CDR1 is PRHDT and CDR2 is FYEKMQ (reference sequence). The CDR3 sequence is CASSYEAGLAYEQYF. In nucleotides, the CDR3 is TGTGCCAGCAGCTATGAAGCGGGACTGGCCTACGAGCAGTACTTC.

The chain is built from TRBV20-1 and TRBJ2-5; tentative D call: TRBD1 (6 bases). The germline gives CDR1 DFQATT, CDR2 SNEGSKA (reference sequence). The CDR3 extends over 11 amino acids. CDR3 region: CSGQTPGTQYF. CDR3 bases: TGCAGCGGACAGACCCCGGGGACCCAGTACTTC.

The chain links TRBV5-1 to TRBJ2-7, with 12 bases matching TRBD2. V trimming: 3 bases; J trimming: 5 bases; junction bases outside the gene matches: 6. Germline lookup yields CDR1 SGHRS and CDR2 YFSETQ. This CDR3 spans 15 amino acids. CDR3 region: CASSSGLAGIDEQYF. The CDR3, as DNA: TGCGCCAGCAGCTCAGGACTAGCGGGAATTGACGAGCAGTACTTC.

This chain's CDR3 is CATGNTGELFF. CDR3 nucleotide sequence: TGTGCTACAGGGAACACCGGGGAGCTGTTTTTT. The chain employs TRBV27 and TRBJ2-2, with a tentative D call TRBD1 (5 bases). The CDR3 is 11 residues long. The germline CDR1 and CDR2 sequences are MNHEY and SMNVEV (reference sequence).

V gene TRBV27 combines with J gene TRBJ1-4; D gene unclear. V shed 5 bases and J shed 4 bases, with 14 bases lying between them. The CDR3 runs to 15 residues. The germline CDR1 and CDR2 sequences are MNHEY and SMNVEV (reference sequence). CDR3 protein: CASSARGFGNEKLFF. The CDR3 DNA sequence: TGTGCCAGCAGTGCCCGGGGTTTCGGTAATGAAAAACTGTTTTTT. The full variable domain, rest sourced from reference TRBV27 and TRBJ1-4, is EAQVTQNPRYLITVTGKKLTVTCSQNMNHEYMSWYRQDPGLGLRQIYYSMNVEVTDKGDVPEGYKVSRKEKRNFPLILESPSPNQTSLYFCASSARGFGNEKLFFGSGTQLSVL.

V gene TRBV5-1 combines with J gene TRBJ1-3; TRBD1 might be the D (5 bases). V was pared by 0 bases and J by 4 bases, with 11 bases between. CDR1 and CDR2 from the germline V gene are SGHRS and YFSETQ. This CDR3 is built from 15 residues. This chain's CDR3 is CASSLAAGQGNTIYF. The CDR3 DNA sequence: TGCGCCAGCAGCTTGGCTGCAGGGCAGGGAAACACCATATATTTT.